This entry features one TCR beta chain sequence. The antigen is unknown. The TCR beta libraries were generated through quantitative 5'-RACE incorporating molecular barcodes. In TCRdb, the 5' RACE reads were re-called with MiXCR into one record per CDR3 protein. Of about 540,000 distinct CDR3 sequences listed, 10% to 15% are singletons. The data were obtained in a study of CD8 T cells in ankylosing spondylitis. Study-level points and caveats: The authors found the disease-linked clones to be CD8+ and relatively rare in peripheral blood. A TCR beta motif of several highly homologous variants seemed to mark ankylosing spondylitis blood. In synovial fluid and blood from reactive arthritis, some motif variants were previously reported. Matched synovial fluid from ankylosing spondylitis patients was reported to be enriched for disease-linked clones.

The ends lost 5 bases at V and 5 bases at J; junction bases unmatched: 14. CDR3 length: 17 amino acids. The germline V gene has CDR1 SGHNT and CDR2 YENEEA. Sequenced sample: blood, either unsorted or a sorted T cell fraction (not recorded which). This sequence originates from a male donor with ankylosing spondylitis. The chain recombines TRBV11-3 with TRBJ2-2; the match to TRBD1 covers 7 bases. Here the CDR3 reads CASSRTGSGLGTGELFF. Here the CDR3 DNA reads TGTGCCAGCAGCCGGACAGGCAGTGGTCTCGGGACCGGGGAGCTGTTTTTT.